This T cell receptor beta chain was documented in a study of OX40 agonist ivuxolimab in advanced cancers. Study at large: Ivuxolimab is a fully human IgG2 antibody that activates OX40 (CD134). Antecedent anti-PD-1, anti-PD-L1 or anti-CTLA-4 therapy was permissible, with 30% to 50% having received some.

Exclusion of a patient followed from autoimmune disease history or systemic immunosuppression. TCRdb's copy holds only in-frame clones and misses some; the assay was immunoSEQ multiplex PCR. In the table there are 30,000 or so clones, roughly 80% of which are singletons. From germline, CDR1 is WNHNN and CDR2 SYGVQD (reference sequence). V was shortened by 0 bases and J by 4 bases, with 6 bases between the two germline ends. This CDR3 is 13 amino acids long. This TCR came from an adult with an advanced solid tumor such as melanoma, head and neck, liver or kidney cancer. Here the sequenced sample was CD4+ or CD8+ T cells sorted from blood, taken in a trial of the OX40 agonist ivuxolimab. The chain joins TRBV10-1 to TRBJ1-2, with D perhaps matching TRBD1 (5 bases). This CDR3 is CASSESRGYGYTF. For the CDR3, the DNA is TGCGCCAGCAGTGAGTCAAGGGGCTATGGCTACACCTTC.